Each of the 21 T cell receptor beta chains below was sequenced from the same sample in a study of shared clonotypes between healthy human individuals. Clones were read by immunoSEQ multiplex PCR, and TCRdb kept only the in-frame ones, dropping some. In the table there are 950,000 to 1,200,000 clones, 60% to 80% of which are singletons. The material sequenced was memory CD4+ T cells from PBMCs. The subset is: CD45RA-negative fraction. Receptors were obtained from a man younger than 35 in good health. Some clones in this sample may be carry-over from other donors' samples.

The chain employs TRBV5-1 and TRBJ1-4; D perhaps matches TRBD1 (5 bases). The V end lost 3 bases, the J end lost 8 bases, and 20 bases lay between the germline ends. Germline V gene lookup returns CDR1 SGHRS and CDR2 YFSETQ. The CDR3 sequence is 16 residues long. The CDR3 coding sequence is TGCGCCAGCAGCTCTCAGGGCTCGGGCTCGGGGGAAAAACTGTTTTTT. Encoded protein: CASSSQGSGSGEKLFF. The full variable domain, with the rest looked up from reference TRBV5-1 and TRBJ1-4, is KAGVTQTPRYLIKTRGQQVTLSCSPISGHRSVSWYQQTPGQGLQFLFEYFSETQRNKGNFPGRFSGRQFSNSRSEMNVSTLELGDSALYLCASSSQGSGSGEKLFFGSGTQLSVL.

This chain links TRBV11-3 with TRBJ2-1; D gene uncertain. The germline V and J ends were trimmed by 5 bases and 9 bases, with 8 bases remaining between them. The CDR3 length is 11 residues. Germline loops: CDR1 SGHNT, CDR2 YENEEA. The DNA for the CDR3 is TGTGCCAGCAGCGCTGAAGGTGAGCAGTTCTTC. Its protein is CASSAEGEQFF.

The chain carries TRBV7-8 and TRBJ1-3, with D unresolved. The CDR3 length is 14 residues. Germline lookup yields CDR1 SGHVS and CDR2 FQNEAQ. Trimming cost V 1 base and J 2 bases, with 6 bases left between them. CDR3 protein: CASSLDRPGNTIYF. Here the CDR3 DNA reads TGTGCCAGCAGCTTAGATCGACCTGGAAACACCATATATTTT. The entire variable domain, with the rest obtained from reference TRBV7-8 and TRBJ1-3, is as follows: GAGVSQSPRYKVAKRGQDVALRCDPISGHVSLFWYQQALGQGPEFLTYFQNEAQLDKSGLPSDRFFAERPEGSVSTLKIQRTQQEDSAVYLCASSLDRPGNTIYFGEGSWLTVV.

V and J are TRBV2 and TRBJ2-1, with 10 bases aligning to TRBD2. Trimming removed 4 bases from V and 0 bases from J; junction bases left unmatched: 12. CDR1 SNHLY and CDR2 FYNNEI come from the germline V gene. CDR3 length equals 19 residues. In nucleotides, the CDR3 is TGTGCCAGCAGTGTAATCCCTAGCGGGAGATCTCGCTCCTACAATGAGCAGTTCTTC. Its protein is CASSVIPSGRSRSYNEQFF.

The chain employs TRBV6-6 and TRBJ2-7; 7 nucleotides agree with TRBD2. This CDR3 is 13 amino acids long. The V gene's germline CDR1 is MNHNY and CDR2 SVGAGI (reference sequence). The V and J ends lost 5 bases and 3 bases, in that order; junction bases with no gene match: 4. In DNA form, the CDR3 reads TGTGCCAGCAGTCTCGAGCGGGGCTACGAGCAGTACTTC. Translation gives CASSLERGYEQYF.

This rearrangement joins TRBV19 to TRBJ2-1; 8 bases are shared with TRBD1. Losses at the gene ends were 5 bases for V and 8 bases for J; bases not matched to a gene: 8. This CDR3 has 14 residues. The germline CDR1 and CDR2 sequences are LNHDA and SQIVND (reference sequence). The CDR3 nucleotides read TGTGCCAGTAGTCTTAGGACAGGGAAGCATGAGCAGTTCTTC. Translated, it gives CASSLRTGKHEQFF.

The rearrangement uses TRBV4-3 and TRBJ2-3, with D possibly TRBD1 on 5 matching bases. The CDR3 runs to 14 residues. V lost 0 bases to trimming and J lost 6 bases, with 10 bases between them. CDR1 is LGHNA, CDR2 YSLEER, per germline. CDR3 nucleotide sequence: TGCGCCAGCAGCCAAGAGTCCAGGGCGGATACGCAGTATTTT. Amino acid sequence: CASSQESRADTQYF.

The CDR3 reads CASSQTTGVGTDTQYF. The CDR3, as DNA: TGTGCCAGCTCACAGACGACAGGGGTGGGCACAGATACGCAGTATTTT. J is TRBJ2-3 and V is TRBV18, with 8 bases aligning to TRBD1. J was trimmed by 1 base and V by 4 bases; bases with no gene match: 7. Germline CDR1 is KGHSH and CDR2 is LQKENI. This CDR3 has 16 amino acids.

V usage is TRBV28 and J usage is TRBJ1-2; no reliable D call. Per the germline V gene, CDR1 is MDHEN and CDR2 is SYDVKM. The CDR3 extends over 12 amino acids. The V and J ends lost 7 bases and 3 bases respectively, with 9 bases between them. CDR3 sequence: CASTTGYYGYTF. The DNA for the CDR3 is TGTGCCAGCACGACGGGATACTATGGCTACACCTTC.

The rearrangement links TRBV18 to TRBJ1-4, with TRBD1 identical over 7 bases. CDR1 is KGHSH and CDR2 is LQKENI in the germline V gene. With V trimmed by 4 bases and J by 0 bases, 5 bases remained unmatched. This CDR3 comprises 16 residues. DNA of the CDR3: TGTGCCAGCTCACGAGACAGGGCTGCAACTAATGAAAAACTGTTTTTT. It codes for CASSRDRAATNEKLFF.

V gene TRBV5-5 combines with J gene TRBJ2-3, with D possibly being TRBD2 (6 bases). Germline values: CDR1 SGHKS, CDR2 YYEKEE (reference sequence). The ends were cut back, 6 bases at V and 0 bases at J, with 8 bases in the middle. The CDR3 runs 13 residues. CDR3 residues: CASIGRSTDTQYF. As DNA, the CDR3 is TGTGCCAGCATAGGGAGGAGCACAGATACGCAGTATTTT.

The rearrangement uses TRBV10-3 and TRBJ2-3; no definite D call. Trimming took 2 bases from V and 0 from J, leaving 12 bases between them. There are 16 residues in the CDR3. Germline-derived CDR1 and CDR2 are ENHRY and SYGVKD. CDR3 in amino acids: CAISEQILGSTDTQYF. The CDR3 region has the DNA TGTGCCATCAGTGAGCAAATTCTGGGCAGCACAGATACGCAGTATTTT.

The chain carries TRBV7-2 and TRBJ1-1; the D gene is possibly TRBD1 (5 bases). The V end was cut by 7 bases, the J end by 5 bases, with 14 bases between. There are 13 residues in the CDR3. The germline V gene encodes CDR1 SGHTA and CDR2 FQGNSA. CDR3 nucleotide sequence: TGTGCCAGCACCATTCAACAGGTAACTGAAGCTTTCTTT. Amino acids: CASTIQQVTEAFF.

Concerning this clone itself: Additional DNA sequences in this sample encode the identical CDR3. The chain recombines TRBV28 with TRBJ1-5; 8 bases align to TRBD1. V lost 6 bases to trimming and J lost 5 bases; unmatched junction nucleotides: 6. The CDR3 loop spans 14 amino acids. CDR1 and CDR2 from the germline V gene are MDHEN and SYDVKM. CDR3 nucleotide sequence: TGTGCCAGCAGCCCTACAGGGGGTTATCAGCCCCAGCATTTT. Protein: CASSPTGGYQPQHF.

The chain has TRBV15 and TRBJ2-1; 13 bases map to TRBD2. Trimming took 2 bases from V and 5 from J; bases not matched to a gene: 6. Germline loops: CDR1 LNHNV, CDR2 YYDKDF (reference sequence). This CDR3 comprises 17 residues. The CDR3: CATSRKTLAGGNNEQFF. The DNA for the CDR3 is TGTGCCACCAGCAGAAAAACACTAGCGGGGGGGAACAATGAGCAGTTCTTC.

The V call is TRBV7-6, the J call TRBJ2-7; 7 nucleotides align to TRBD2. The V gene's germline CDR1 is SGHVS and CDR2 FNYEAQ. V shed 4 bases and J 2 bases; nucleotides not matched to a gene: 8. CDR3 length: 15 residues. This CDR3 reads CASSSDSGTTYEQYF. For the CDR3, the DNA is TGTGCCAGCAGCTCAGACTCCGGGACTACCTACGAGCAGTACTTC. The variable domain in full, completed from reference TRBV7-6 and TRBJ2-7, reads GAGVSQSPRYKVTKRGQDVALRCDPISGHVSLYWYRQALGQGPEFLTYFNYEAQQDKSGLPNDRFSAERPEGSISTLTIQRTEQRDSAMYRCASSSDSGTTYEQYFGPGTRLTVT.

This chain uses TRBV4-1 with TRBJ2-1, with 8 bases lining up with TRBD2. Trimming removed 3 bases from V and 6 bases from J; junction bases left unmatched: 10. The CDR3 extends over 16 amino acids. From germline, CDR1 is MGHRA and CDR2 YSYEKL. The CDR3 loop reads CASSHPGASGFNEQFF. CDR3 coding DNA: TGCGCCAGCAGCCACCCCGGGGCTAGCGGGTTCAATGAGCAGTTCTTC.

The V call is TRBV10-3, the J call TRBJ2-5; D not resolved. CDR1 is ENHRY and CDR2 is SYGVKD in the germline V gene. This CDR3 contains 13 residues. Trimming pared 2 bases from V and 0 bases from J, leaving 4 bases between. The CDR3: CAISEQYQETQYF. In DNA form, the CDR3 reads TGTGCCATCAGTGAGCAGTACCAAGAGACCCAGTACTTC.

The CDR3 reads CASSESSWSFFGYGYTF. Here the CDR3 DNA reads TGCGCCAGCAGTGAGTCGTCGTGGTCATTTTTTGGGTATGGCTACACCTTC. This sequence joins TRBV10-2 and TRBJ1-2; no reliable D call. Trimming removed 0 bases from V and 5 bases from J, with 19 bases in between. This CDR3 contains 17 residues. Per the germline V gene, CDR1 is WSHSY and CDR2 is SAAADI.

This chain connects TRBV27 to TRBJ2-5; 14 nucleotides line up with TRBD2. Germline CDR1 MNHEY, CDR2 SMNVEV (reference sequence). The V gene end was trimmed by 6 bases and the J gene end by 7 bases; junction bases not matched to a gene: 7. CDR3 length: 15 residues. The CDR3 reads CASSRTSGGPGTQYF. The CDR3 coding sequence is TGTGCCAGCAGCCGGACTAGCGGGGGGCCAGGGACCCAGTACTTC.

This clone showed up just once. The chain links TRBV2 to TRBJ2-3; D perhaps matches TRBD1 (6 bases). Trimming left V 2 bases short and J 3 bases short, with 12 bases between. The CDR3 is made up of 15 amino acids. Germline V lookup: CDR1 SNHLY, CDR2 FYNNEI. CDR3 protein: CASSEQQGSTDTQYF. The CDR3, as DNA: TGTGCCAGCAGTGAACAACAGGGATCAACAGATACGCAGTATTTT.